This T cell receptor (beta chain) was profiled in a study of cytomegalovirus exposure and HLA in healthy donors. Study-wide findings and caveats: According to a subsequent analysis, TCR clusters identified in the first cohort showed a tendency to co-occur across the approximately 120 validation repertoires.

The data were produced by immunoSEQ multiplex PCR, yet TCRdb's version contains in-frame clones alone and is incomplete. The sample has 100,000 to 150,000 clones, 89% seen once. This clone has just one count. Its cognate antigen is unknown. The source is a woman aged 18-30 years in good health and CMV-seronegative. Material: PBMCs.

The CDR3 DNA reads TGTGCCAGCAGTGAATACGGGTCAGATACGCAGTATTTT. Translating gives CASSEYGSDTQYF. The rearrangement links TRBV25-1 to TRBJ2-3; D is undetermined. This CDR3 region has 13 residues. Germline loops: CDR1 MGHDK, CDR2 SYGVNS. Trimming took 0 bases from V and 4 from J, leaving 5 bases between them.